The 24 T cell receptor beta chains reported below all come from one sample, sequenced in a study of human T cells and chemical hapten exposure. TCRdb fed the RACE reads into MiXCR, producing one record per CDR3 protein. In the table there are 250,000 or so distinct CDR3 sequences, approximately 7.5% of which are singletons. Specified time point: pre-sensitization, week 0. Treatment indicated: therapeutic diphenylcyclopropenone sensitization with weekly scalp DPC. The input for sequencing was whole blood, taken in connection with sensitization to the hapten diphenylcyclopropenone (DPC). Receptors originate from a man younger than 35 with alopecia areata. Some clones in this sample may be carry-over from other donors' samples.

This clonotype was recorded at least ten times. This sequence joins TRBV12-3 or TRBV12-4 and TRBJ1-6, with 7 bases that match TRBD1. The CDR3 consists of 15 residues. J lost 6 bases, V lost 6 bases, and 8 bases had no gene match. CDR3 nucleotides: TGTGCCAGCAGATTCGGACAGGCCCTTAATTCACCCCTCCACTTT. It codes for CASRFGQALNSPLHF.

This clonotype came up many times. The rearrangement joins TRBV6-5 to TRBJ1-6; TRBD1 matches 7 bases. Per germline, CDR1 MNHEY and CDR2 SVGAGI. Losses at the gene ends were 5 bases for V and 5 bases for J; bases not matched to a gene: 6. This CDR3 region has 15 residues. Written as DNA, the CDR3 is TGTGCCAGCAGTCTACAGGGGTCGGATAATTCACCCCTCCACTTT. It encodes CASSLQGSDNSPLHF.

V gene TRBV10-3 combines with J gene TRBJ1-5, with D perhaps TRBD1 (5 bases). Germline CDR1 ENHRY, CDR2 SYGVKD. This CDR3 is built from 15 residues. V shed 0 bases and J shed 4 bases, with 10 bases lying between them. As DNA, the CDR3 is TGTGCCATCAGTGAGTCGGGACCACAAAATCAGCCCCAGCATTTT. Encoded protein: CAISESGPQNQPQHF.

This clonotype was counted only a few times. The J gene is TRBJ2-2, the V gene TRBV20-1; unclear D gene. Per the germline V gene, CDR1 is DFQATT and CDR2 is SNEGSKA (reference sequence). The CDR3 has 14 residues. Between the trimmed V and J ends, which lost 1 base and 3 bases, there was a span of 9 bases. The CDR3 nucleotides read TGCAGTGCTAGAGTACGCCGTGACACCGGGGAGCTGTTTTTT. The encoded protein is CSARVRRDTGELFF.

This clonotype was seen more than once but under ten times. V is TRBV4-3 and J is TRBJ2-6; 12 bases match TRBD1. Germline lookup yields CDR1 LGHNA and CDR2 YSLEER. V lost 4 bases and J lost 4; bases outside the gene matches: 14. CDR3 length: 20 amino acids. DNA of the CDR3: TGCGCCAGCAGCCTTCGAGTTCCGGGACAGGGGGCGCTGGGGGCCAACGTCCTGACTTTC. This translates into CASSLRVPGQGALGANVLTF.

This clonotype was counted a few times. The chain recombines TRBV29-1 with TRBJ2-2; D uncertain. CDR3 length equals 14 residues. In germline, CDR1 is SQVTM, CDR2 ANQGSEA. Trimming took off 4 bases at V and 1 base at J, with 10 bases between the two ends. The CDR3, as DNA: TGCAGCGTTGGTTTCGGGCAGAACACCGGGGAGCTGTTTTTT. Translating gives CSVGFGQNTGELFF.

This clonotype has a handful of counts. The J gene is TRBJ1-2, the V gene TRBV6-1, with D tentatively TRBD1 (5 bases). V dropped 6 bases and J dropped 6 bases, with 14 bases sitting between them. Per the germline V gene, CDR1 is MNHNS and CDR2 is SASEGT. The CDR3 sequence is 13 residues long. The CDR3 nucleotides are TGTGCCAGCAGGGAGACAGTGAAGCATGGCTACACCTTC. Encoded protein: CASRETVKHGYTF.

The chain employs TRBV11-2 and TRBJ2-2; 10 positions agree with TRBD1. The CDR3 runs to 16 residues. In germline, CDR1 is SGHAT, CDR2 FQNNGV. V gave up 5 bases and J gave up 6 bases; unmatched junction bases: 9. The CDR3 nucleotides are TGTGCCAGCAGCCGGCTGGGACAGGGGAGCGCCGGGGAGCTGTTTTTT. This gives the protein CASSRLGQGSAGELFF.

This clonotype came up a few times. The chain is built from TRBV9 and TRBJ1-6; D gene ambiguous. Germline CDR1 reads SGDLS; CDR2 reads YYNGEE. With 0 bases removed from V and 7 bases from J, the gap between germline ends came to 5 bases. The CDR3 spans 13 residues. The CDR3 sequence: CASSVEGNSPLHF. CDR3 sequence (DNA): TGTGCCAGCAGCGTAGAAGGGAATTCACCCCTCCACTTT.

This clonotype was counted a few times. CDR3 bases: TGTGCCAGCAGCTTAGGGGGGGAAAATACGCAGTATTTT. It encodes CASSLGGENTQYF. The chain carries TRBV7-6 and TRBJ2-3; possibly TRBD2 for D (6 bases). The length of the CDR3 is 13 residues. Germline lookup yields CDR1 SGHVS and CDR2 FNYEAQ. The V and J ends lost 1 base and 7 bases respectively, with 9 bases between them.

This clonotype has more than one count but fewer than ten. J is TRBJ2-7 and V is TRBV7-9; no clear D. V was pared by 5 bases and J by 4 bases, with 9 bases between. CDR1 is SEHNR, CDR2 FQNEAQ, per germline (reference sequence). This CDR3 has 12 amino acids. Written as DNA, the CDR3 is TGTGCCAGCAGCCTCAGCGATTACGAGCAGTACGTC. It yields the protein CASSLSDYEQYV.

The chain combines TRBV4-3 with TRBJ2-3, with TRBD1 identical over 7 bases. Germline CDR1 LGHNA, CDR2 YSLEER. Trimming took 3 bases from V and 0 from J; bases not matched to a gene: 6. There are 16 residues in the CDR3. The CDR3 loop is CASSHAGTASTDTQYF. For the CDR3, the DNA is TGCGCCAGCAGCCACGCAGGGACAGCTAGCACAGATACGCAGTATTTT.

This clonotype has just one count. The junction and the germline gene differ at one end; a read error may be behind it. In DNA, the CDR3 is TGTGCCAGCAGTTTAAGACAGCTTTATGGCTGCACCTTC. Encoded protein: CASSLRQLYGCTF. The J gene is TRBJ1-2, the V gene TRBV28; maybe TRBD1 (5 bases). CDR1 is MDHEN and CDR2 is SYDVKM in the germline V gene. The CDR3 is 13 residues long.

This clonotype was seen ten or more times. The rearrangement links TRBV27 to TRBJ2-3; 7 nucleotides match TRBD1. J gave up 3 bases and V 7 bases, and 10 bases lay outside the gene matches. Germline V CDR1 and CDR2: MNHEY, SMNVEV (reference sequence). This CDR3 contains 15 residues. CDR3 region: CASMLGTVSTDTQYF. The CDR3 region has the DNA TGTGCCAGCATGCTCGGGACAGTGAGTACAGATACGCAGTATTTT.

The DNA for the CDR3 is TGTGCCAGCCGCCTCAAAGGCCCCCAAGGCTATGGCTACACCTTC. This codes for CASRLKGPQGYGYTF. This chain links TRBV3-1 with TRBJ1-2; no firm D call. CDR3 length: 15 amino acids. V was pared by 8 bases and J by 4 bases, with 20 bases between. Germline V lookup: CDR1 LGHDT, CDR2 YNNKEL (reference sequence).

This clonotype occurred many times. V gene TRBV10-3 combines with J gene TRBJ1-2; TRBD1 is a possible D gene (5 bases). The CDR3 is 17 residues long. V was shortened by 0 bases and J by 4 bases, with 18 bases between the two germline ends. CDR1 and CDR2 from the germline V gene are ENHRY and SYGVKD. In DNA form, the CDR3 reads TGTGCCATCAGTGAGTCGCGGGGGATTTCAGGAACCTATGGCTACACCTTC. Translation: CAISESRGISGTYGYTF.

This clonotype was found many times. This chain connects TRBV4-3 to TRBJ1-6, with no clear D. With 0 bases removed from V and 10 bases from J, the gap between germline ends came to 16 bases. Germline loops: CDR1 LGHNA, CDR2 YSLEER. The CDR3 has 16 residues. The CDR3 nucleotides read TGCGCCAGCAGCCAAGAACCGATCTCAGGAGGCTCACCCCTCCACTTT. The encoded protein is CASSQEPISGGSPLHF.

This clonotype was found many times. The gene calls are TRBV27 and TRBJ2-1; a possible D gene is TRBD2 (5 bases). Trimming took 5 bases from V and 0 from J, leaving 11 bases between them. Germline-derived CDR1 and CDR2 are MNHEY and SMNVEV (reference sequence). This CDR3 is 15 amino acids long. CDR3 region: CASSGTGSSYNEQFF. The CDR3 DNA is TGTGCCAGCAGTGGTACGGGGAGCTCCTACAATGAGCAGTTCTTC.

The DNA of the CDR3 is TGTGCCAGCAGTTACTCGTTACAGGGGGCGAGAACTGAAGCTTTCTTT. Translated, it gives CASSYSLQGARTEAFF. The genes are TRBV6-5 and TRBJ1-1; 9 bases align to TRBD1. V lost 0 bases, J lost 5 bases, and 7 bases stayed unmatched. The CDR3 consists of 16 residues. CDR1 and CDR2 (germline): MNHEY, SVGAGI.

The chain couples TRBV3-1 to TRBJ1-6; D uncertain. V was clipped by 2 bases and J by 7 bases, with 9 bases between them. CDR3 length equals 14 residues. Germline CDR1 LGHDT, CDR2 YNNKEL (reference sequence). The CDR3 DNA reads as TGTGCCAGCAGCCAAATCTACGGGAATTCACCCCTCCACTTT. Translating gives CASSQIYGNSPLHF.

This chain connects TRBV7-9 to TRBJ1-2, with 7 bases identical to TRBD1. The CDR3 loop spans 13 amino acids. CDR1 is SEHNR and CDR2 is FQNEAQ in the germline V gene (reference sequence). The J segment lost 5 bases and the V segment lost 5 bases, leaving 5 bases of the junction unmatched. The CDR3 DNA reads as TGTGCCAGCAGCCCCGGGACAGCGTATGGCTACACCTTC. It is translated as CASSPGTAYGYTF.

In its sample, this clonotype was seen a few times. This chain links TRBV12-3 or TRBV12-4 with TRBJ2-1; D uncertain. V lost 2 bases to trimming and J lost 10 bases, with 3 bases between them. This CDR3 has 10 amino acids. The chain's CDR3 is CASSLLEQFF. The CDR3, as DNA: TGTGCCAGCAGTTTACTCGAGCAGTTCTTC.

This clonotype was recorded many times. V and J are TRBV7-9 and TRBJ2-2; D is perhaps TRBD1 (5 bases). This CDR3 has 14 residues. V shed 4 bases and J shed 2 bases, with 8 bases lying between them. The germline V gene encodes CDR1 SEHNR and CDR2 FQNEAQ (reference sequence). CDR3 in DNA: TGTGCCAGCAGCTCGACAGCCAACACCGGGGAGCTGTTTTTT. It specifies CASSSTANTGELFF.

J is TRBJ2-1 and V is TRBV5-1; 8 nucleotides agree with TRBD1. Germline CDR1 SGHRS, CDR2 YFSETQ. Trimming at V came to 5 bases and at J to 5 bases, leaving 12 bases not matched to a gene. The CDR3 has 16 residues. CDR3 bases: TGCGCCAGCAGGGACCCCAGGGGGCTTTTCGACAATGAGCAGTTCTTC. This translates into CASRDPRGLFDNEQFF.